This TCR beta chain was identified during a study of blood T cell repertoires in COVID-19. Study details: PBMCs, B-cell-depleted T cells, or T cells provided the cDNA or gDNA that made up the material.

Repertoires were generated with immunoSEQ multiplex PCR, while TCRdb's copy carries only in-frame clones and drops some. The table records over 200,000 clones, around 89% of them present only once. J was trimmed by 0 bases and V by 5 bases; bases with no gene match: 5. This CDR3 is 15 amino acids long. CDR1 is LNHDA and CDR2 is SQIVND in the germline V gene (reference sequence). Sequenced material: PBMCs or T cells enriched from blood (not recorded which). The chain recombines TRBV19 with TRBJ1-1; 8 bases map to TRBD1. This sequence originates from a man aged 40-49 years who had recovered from COVID-19. CDR3 DNA sequence: TGTGCCAGTAGTGGGACAGGAGAATTGAACACTGAAGCTTTCTTT. Its protein product is CASSGTGELNTEAFF. Complete variable domain (other parts from reference TRBV19 and TRBJ1-1): DGGITQSPKYLFRKEGQNVTLSCEQNLNHDAMYWYRQDPGQGLRLIYYSQIVNDFQKGDIAEGYSVSREKKESFPLTVTSAQKNPTAFYLCASSGTGELNTEAFFGQGTRLTVV.